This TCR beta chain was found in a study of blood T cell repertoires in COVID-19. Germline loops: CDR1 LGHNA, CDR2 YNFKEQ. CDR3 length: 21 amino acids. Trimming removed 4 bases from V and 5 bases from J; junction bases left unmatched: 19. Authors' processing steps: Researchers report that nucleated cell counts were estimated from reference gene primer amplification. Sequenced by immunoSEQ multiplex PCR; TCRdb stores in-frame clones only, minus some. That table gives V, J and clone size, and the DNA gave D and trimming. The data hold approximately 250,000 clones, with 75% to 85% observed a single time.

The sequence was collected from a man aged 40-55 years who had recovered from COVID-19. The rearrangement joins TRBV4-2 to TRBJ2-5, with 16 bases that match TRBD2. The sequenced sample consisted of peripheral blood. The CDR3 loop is CASSPGIFAGTSGRGSETQYF. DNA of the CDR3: TGTGCCAGCAGCCCCGGGATTTTTGCCGGGACTAGCGGGAGGGGGAGCGAGACCCAGTACTTC.